A single sample gave rise to the 30 T cell receptor beta chains below, sequenced in a study of blood T cell repertoires in COVID-19. TCRdb's table, derived via immunoSEQ multiplex PCR, lists solely in-frame clones and lacks some. The sample consists of around 200,000 clones, less than 90% of them appearing once. The material sequenced was peripheral blood. The source is a woman aged 45-65 years with acute or convalescent COVID-19.

This clone showed up just once. The chain uses TRBV12-5 and TRBJ1-1, with D maybe TRBD1 (6 bases). Germline CDR1 LGHNT, CDR2 FRNRAP. Trimming took off 0 bases at V and 5 bases at J, with 10 bases between the two ends. The CDR3 length is 14 residues. The CDR3 bases are TGTGCTAGTGGTTTGGTAAAAGGGGGAACTGAAGCTTTCTTT. Translating gives CASGLVKGGTEAFF.

The chain employs TRBV5-6 and TRBJ1-2, with D uncertain. Between the trimmed V and J ends, which lost 1 base and 7 bases, there was a span of 11 bases. CDR1 SGHDT and CDR2 YYEEEE come from the germline V gene. CDR3 length: 13 amino acids. CDR3 sequence reads: CASSLTQFAGYTF. DNA of the CDR3: TGTGCCAGCAGCTTGACGCAGTTTGCTGGCTACACCTTC.

This clone occurred once. J is TRBJ1-4 and V is TRBV27; D is perhaps TRBD1 (6 bases). Germline V lookup: CDR1 MNHEY, CDR2 SMNVEV (reference sequence). CDR3 size: 13 residues. Between the trimmed V and J ends, which lost 0 bases and 13 bases, there was a span of 12 bases. The CDR3 sequence is CASSLSGDRSLFF. In DNA form, the CDR3 reads TGTGCCAGCAGTTTATCGGGAGACAGGTCACTGTTTTTT.

This sequence joins TRBV30 and TRBJ2-7; 7 nucleotides align to TRBD1. The germline gives CDR1 GTSNPN, CDR2 SVGIG (reference sequence). With 3 bases clipped from V and 4 bases from J, the junction kept 6 bases outside the gene matches. The CDR3 loop spans 13 amino acids. CDR3 protein: CAWRKGGTYEQYF. The CDR3 DNA reads TGTGCCTGGAGAAAAGGGGGCACTTACGAGCAGTACTTC.

The V gene is TRBV19, the J gene TRBJ1-2; 12 bases map to TRBD1. With 7 bases clipped from V and 8 bases from J, the junction kept 14 bases outside the gene matches. Germline CDR1 is LNHDA and CDR2 is SQIVND (reference sequence). There are 16 residues in the CDR3. CDR3 in DNA: TGTGCCAGTATTTCCGGGACAGGGGGCTTCGTTGGAGGCTACACCTTC. Amino acids: CASISGTGGFVGGYTF.

This chain joins TRBV15 and TRBJ2-7; a possible D gene is TRBD2 (7 bases). V shed 0 bases and J shed 3 bases, with 9 bases lying between them. CDR3 length equals 14 residues. CDR1 LNHNV and CDR2 YYDKDF come from the germline V gene (reference sequence). The CDR3 DNA sequence: TGTGCCACCAGCAGAGAAGGGGGGGGCTACGAGCAGTACTTC. It is translated as CATSREGGGYEQYF. The complete variable domain, with remaining parts taken from reference TRBV15 and TRBJ2-7, reads DAMVIQNPRYQVTQFGKPVTLSCSQTLNHNVMYWYQQKSSQAPKLLFHYYDKDFNNEADTPDNFQSRRPNTSFCFLDIRSPGLGDTAMYLCATSREGGGYEQYFGPGTRLTVT.

A single count supports this clone. The V gene is TRBV24-1, the J gene TRBJ1-2; tentative D call: TRBD1 (5 bases). The CDR3 loop spans 13 amino acids. The germline V and J ends were trimmed by 11 bases and 4 bases, with 16 bases remaining between them. Germline V gene data show CDR1 as KGHDR and CDR2 as SFDVKD. DNA for the CDR3: TGTGCCATCCGTTCGACAGCACCCTATGGCTACACCTTC. Its protein product is CAIRSTAPYGYTF.

The J gene is TRBJ2-3, the V gene TRBV2; no clear D. With 1 base removed from V and 7 bases from J, the gap between germline ends came to 6 bases. The CDR3 has 12 residues. Germline CDR1 is SNHLY and CDR2 is FYNNEI. The CDR3 reads CASSEGAYTQYF. The CDR3, as DNA: TGTGCCAGCAGTGAAGGGGCATATACGCAGTATTTT.

The chain employs TRBV7-9 and TRBJ1-1, with D tentatively TRBD1 (6 bases). The CDR3 is 14 amino acids. CDR1 and CDR2 (germline): SEHNR, FQNEAQ (reference sequence). Trimming took off 5 bases at V and 1 base at J, with 11 bases between the two ends. In DNA form, the CDR3 reads TGTGCCAGCAGCGAAGGGGGGGAGAACACTGAAGCTTTCTTT. Translating it yields CASSEGGENTEAFF.

This chain uses TRBV6-5 with TRBJ1-1; D is unresolved. V lost 7 bases and J 5 bases, leaving 14 bases between the germline ends. This CDR3 spans 13 amino acids. Germline CDR1 MNHEY, CDR2 SVGAGI. CDR3 sequence: CASIPPRGTEAFF. CDR3 nucleotides: TGTGCCAGCATTCCGCCCCGCGGAACTGAAGCTTTCTTT.

This clone was seen a single time. The chain uses TRBV6-5 and TRBJ1-4; unclear D gene. Deletions cut 2 bases from V and 8 bases from J, with 9 bases between. The CDR3 has 13 amino acids. Germline V gene sequence: CDR1 MNHEY, CDR2 SVGAGI. The CDR3 spells CASSYSQREKLFF. CDR3 nucleotides: TGTGCCAGCAGTTACAGTCAGCGGGAAAAACTGTTTTTT.

The chain is built from TRBV9 and TRBJ1-1, with 9 bases lining up with TRBD1. V was clipped by 0 bases and J by 8 bases; unmatched bases: 2. Germline V gives CDR1 SGDLS, CDR2 YYNGEE. This CDR3 contains 13 residues. The CDR3: CASSVADRGEAFF. The DNA of the CDR3 is TGTGCCAGCAGCGTAGCCGACAGGGGGGAAGCTTTCTTT.

This clone occurred a few times. This chain uses TRBV2 with TRBJ2-3, with TRBD2 matching 7 bases. The germline V gene has CDR1 SNHLY and CDR2 FYNNEI. CDR3 size: 13 residues. The CDR3 DNA is TGTGCAGGAACGGCGGGAGTTGTGGATACGCAGTATTTT. Its protein product is CAGTAGVVDTQYF.

The chain combines TRBV18 with TRBJ2-7; TRBD2 aligns across 8 bases. This CDR3 has 15 amino acids. The germline gives CDR1 KGHSH, CDR2 LQKENI. V was pared by 3 bases and J by 2 bases, with 6 bases of the junction left unmatched. The CDR3 region is CASSPPAGAPYEQYF. In DNA form, the CDR3 reads TGTGCCAGCTCACCCCCAGCGGGAGCCCCCTACGAGCAGTACTTC.

This clone came up a few times. J is TRBJ1-1 and V is TRBV2; 7 bases agree with TRBD1. V lost 8 bases to trimming and J lost 1 base; unmatched junction nucleotides: 4. The CDR3 runs 13 residues. In germline, CDR1 is SNHLY, CDR2 FYNNEI. CDR3 loop: CASEGQWNTEAFF. CDR3 nucleotide sequence: TGTGCCAGCGAGGGACAGTGGAACACTGAAGCTTTCTTT. The variable domain in full, completed from reference TRBV2 and TRBJ1-1, reads EPEVTQTPSHQVTQMGQEVILRCVPISNHLYFYWYRQILGQKVEFLVSFYNNEISEKSEIFDDQFSVERPDGSNFTLKIRSTKLEDSAMYFCASEGQWNTEAFFGQGTRLTVV.

This chain uses TRBV18 with TRBJ2-7; TRBD1 might be the D (5 bases). Germline CDR1 is KGHSH and CDR2 is LQKENI. Deletions cut 4 bases from V and 12 bases from J, with 16 bases between. The CDR3 loop spans 12 amino acids. The CDR3 coding sequence is TGTGCCAGCTCACTTTTAGGGGTGCCTGGGTACTTC. This encodes CASSLLGVPGYF. Together with reference TRBV18 and TRBJ2-7, the CDR3 gives the full variable domain: NAGVMQNPRHLVRRRGQEARLRCSPMKGHSHVYWYRQLPEEGLKFMVYLQKENIIDESGMPKERFSAEFPKEGPSILRIQQVVRGDSAAYFCASSLLGVPGYFGPGTRLTVT.

This chain joins TRBV24-1 and TRBJ2-7; unclear D gene. From germline, CDR1 is KGHDR and CDR2 SFDVKD. The germline V and J ends were trimmed by 11 bases and 2 bases, with 12 bases remaining between them. This CDR3 is 12 amino acids long. The CDR3 is CARDTTPYEQYF. The CDR3 DNA sequence: TGTGCCAGAGACACCACCCCCTACGAGCAGTACTTC.

The chain links TRBV6-5 to TRBJ1-5, with 9 positions matching TRBD1. The V gene end was trimmed by 6 bases and the J gene end by 6 bases; junction bases not matched to a gene: 9. Looked up from germline, CDR1 is MNHEY and CDR2 is SVGAGI. This CDR3 is 15 amino acids long. The CDR3 spells CASRSGTGSGQPQHF. The CDR3 coding sequence is TGTGCCAGCAGATCCGGGACAGGGTCGGGTCAGCCCCAGCATTTT.

This clone was detected only once. The chain is built from TRBV19 and TRBJ1-5, with D maybe TRBD1 (5 bases). The germline V and J ends were trimmed by 7 bases and 6 bases, with 16 bases remaining between them. Germline assignment: CDR1 LNHDA and CDR2 SQIVND (reference sequence). CDR3 length: 14 amino acids. CDR3 nucleotide sequence: TGTGCCAGTACCCTGGCAGGGTTGCGTCAGCCCCAGCATTTT. This encodes CASTLAGLRQPQHF.

The chain links TRBV18 to TRBJ1-4; D call uncertain. V lost 1 base, J lost 8 bases, and 17 bases lay in between. The CDR3 runs to 16 residues. Germline V lookup: CDR1 KGHSH, CDR2 LQKENI. The CDR3 region has the DNA TGTGCCAGCTCACCACTGACGGAGGGCGTGGGGGAAAAACTGTTTTTT. Translating it yields CASSPLTEGVGEKLFF.

This chain connects TRBV19 to TRBJ1-5; D might be TRBD1 (5 bases). The CDR3 extends over 13 amino acids. Germline V lookup: CDR1 LNHDA, CDR2 SQIVND (reference sequence). V was trimmed by 5 bases and J by 7 bases, leaving 12 bases between them. CDR3: CASSLRGDQPQHF. CDR3 sequence (DNA): TGTGCCAGTAGTCTCCGGGGGGACCAGCCCCAGCATTTT.

In this sample, this clone turned up once. This chain uses TRBV29-1 with TRBJ2-2; D unclear. The CDR3 length is 10 residues. Trimming shortened V by 7 bases and J by 4 bases, and 4 bases separated the two germline ends. Germline assignment: CDR1 SQVTM and CDR2 ANQGSEA. DNA of the CDR3: TGCAGCGCCCTCACCGGGGAGCTGTTTTTT. Protein sequence: CSALTGELFF.

This chain links TRBV19 with TRBJ2-1; D unclear. The CDR3 spans 15 residues. V was clipped by 5 bases and J by 0 bases, with 11 bases between them. CDR1 and CDR2 (germline): LNHDA, SQIVND (reference sequence). CDR3 residues: CASSQTISSYNEQFF. CDR3 bases: TGTGCCAGTAGTCAAACTATCAGCTCCTACAATGAGCAGTTCTTC.

This rearrangement joins TRBV16 to TRBJ2-2; D is unclear. The ends were cut back, 5 bases at V and 2 bases at J, with 6 bases in the middle. The CDR3 totals 13 residues. Germline CDR1 is KGHSY and CDR2 is FQNENV. The CDR3 loop reads CASSSVNTGELFF. The CDR3 DNA follows: TGTGCCAGCAGCTCGGTAAACACCGGGGAGCTGTTTTTT.

The V call is TRBV6-2 or TRBV6-3, the J call TRBJ1-5; 10 positions agree with TRBD1. The ends lost 5 bases at V and 5 bases at J; junction bases unmatched: 9. Germline V CDR1 and CDR2: MNHEY, SVGEGT. The CDR3 runs 16 residues. The CDR3 here is CASSTGTGVTHQPQHF. The CDR3, as DNA: TGTGCCAGCAGTACCGGGACAGGGGTCACCCATCAGCCCCAGCATTTT.

This chain connects TRBV7-2 to TRBJ1-2, with 8 nucleotides matching TRBD1. Germline CDR1 and CDR2: SGHTA and FQGNSA. Trimming took 5 bases from V and 7 from J; bases not matched to a gene: 6. This CDR3 region has 13 residues. The CDR3, as DNA: TGTGCCAGCAGCCCAGGACAGGGTGGTGGCTACACCTTC. It yields the protein CASSPGQGGGYTF. Full variable domain (outside the CDR3, taken from reference TRBV7-2 and TRBJ1-2): GAGVSQSPSNKVTEKGKDVELRCDPISGHTALYWYRQSLGQGLEFLIYFQGNSAPDKSGLPSDRFSAERTGGSVSTLTIQRTQQEDSAVYLCASSPGQGGGYTFGSGTRLTVV.

The chain has TRBV18 and TRBJ2-7; 9 bases are shared with TRBD2. The CDR3 has 14 residues. Germline CDR1 KGHSH, CDR2 LQKENI. The V segment lost 1 base and the J segment 3 bases; nucleotides outside the gene matches: 1. CDR3 in amino acids: CASSPLAGDYEQYF. DNA of the CDR3: TGTGCCAGCTCACCACTAGCGGGGGACTACGAGCAGTACTTC.

This chain links TRBV5-6 with TRBJ2-1; 11 bases agree with TRBD2. The CDR3 is made up of 15 amino acids. The germline V gene has CDR1 SGHDT and CDR2 YYEEEE. The V segment lost 3 bases and the J segment 4 bases; nucleotides outside the gene matches: 3. The CDR3 loop reads CASSYTSGGYNEQFF. CDR3 nucleotide sequence: TGTGCCAGCAGCTATACTAGCGGGGGTTACAATGAGCAGTTCTTC. The entire variable domain, with the rest obtained from reference TRBV5-6 and TRBJ2-1, is as follows: DAGVTQSPTHLIKTRGQQVTLRCSPKSGHDTVSWYQQALGQGPQFIFQYYEEEERQRGNFPDRFSGHQFPNYSSELNVNALLLGDSALYLCASSYTSGGYNEQFFGPGTRLTVL.

The V call is TRBV9, the J call TRBJ1-4; 8 bases are a match to TRBD1. The CDR3 totals 14 residues. V lost 4 bases to trimming and J lost 5 bases; unmatched junction nucleotides: 4. Germline V gene sequence: CDR1 SGDLS, CDR2 YYNGEE. The CDR3 protein is CASSPQGGNEKLFF. The CDR3 DNA reads as TGTGCCAGCAGCCCACAGGGGGGGAATGAAAAACTGTTTTTT.

This clone has a single count. The chain combines TRBV10-2 with TRBJ2-5; TRBD2 aligns across 7 bases. V lost 5 bases, J lost 3 bases, and 9 bases stayed unmatched. From germline, CDR1 is WSHSY and CDR2 SAAADI. The CDR3 covers 15 residues. Written as DNA, the CDR3 is TGCGCCAGCAGTTGGACGGGGGGAACCGAAGAGACCCAGTACTTC. It codes for CASSWTGGTEETQYF.